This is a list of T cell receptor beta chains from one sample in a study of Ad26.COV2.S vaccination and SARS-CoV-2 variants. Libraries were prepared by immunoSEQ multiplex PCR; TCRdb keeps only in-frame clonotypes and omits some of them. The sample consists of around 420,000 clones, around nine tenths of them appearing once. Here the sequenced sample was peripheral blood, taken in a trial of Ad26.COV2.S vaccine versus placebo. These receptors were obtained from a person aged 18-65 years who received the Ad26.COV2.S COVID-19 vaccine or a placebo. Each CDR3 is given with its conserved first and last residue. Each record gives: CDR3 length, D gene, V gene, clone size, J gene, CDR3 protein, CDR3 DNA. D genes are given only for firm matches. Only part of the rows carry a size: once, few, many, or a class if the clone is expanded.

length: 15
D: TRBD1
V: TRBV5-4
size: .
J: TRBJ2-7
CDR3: CASSKPTGGKYEQYF
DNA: TGTGCCAGCAGCAAGCCGACAGGGGGCAAATACGAGCAGTACTTC

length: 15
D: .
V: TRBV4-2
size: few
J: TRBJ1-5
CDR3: CASSRLQRYDQPQHF
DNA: TGTGCCAGCAGTCGACTCCAGAGATACGATCAGCCCCAGCATTTT

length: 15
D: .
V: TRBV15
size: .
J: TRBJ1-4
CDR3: CATSRQTGINEKLFF
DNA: TGTGCCACCAGCAGGCAGACAGGAATTAATGAAAAACTGTTTTTT

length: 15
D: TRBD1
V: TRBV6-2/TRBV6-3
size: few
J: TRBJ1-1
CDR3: CASSPTGGDSQEAFF
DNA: TGTGCCAGCAGCCCTACCGGAGGGGACAGCCAAGAAGCTTTCTTT

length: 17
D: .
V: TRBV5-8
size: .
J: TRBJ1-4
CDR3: CASSLGDFVATNEKLFF
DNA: TGTGCCAGCAGCTTGGGGGACTTCGTGGCAACTAATGAAAAACTGTTTTTT

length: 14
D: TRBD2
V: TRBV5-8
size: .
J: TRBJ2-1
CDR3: CASSLEVAGARKFF
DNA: TGTGCCAGCAGCTTGGAGGTAGCGGGGGCCAGGAAGTTCTTC

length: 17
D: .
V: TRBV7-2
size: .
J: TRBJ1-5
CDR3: CASSLGASGTISLPQHF
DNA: TGTGCCAGCAGCTTAGGCGCGAGTGGGACAATTAGTCTGCCCCAGCATTTT

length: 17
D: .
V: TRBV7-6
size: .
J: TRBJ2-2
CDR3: CASSRNPGVGNTGELFF
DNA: TGTGCCAGCAGCCGAAATCCGGGGGTAGGGAACACCGGGGAGCTGTTTTTT

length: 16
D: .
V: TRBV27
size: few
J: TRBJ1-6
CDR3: CASSSLMALPNSPLHF
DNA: TGTGCCAGCAGTTCCCTTATGGCCCTCCCTAATTCACCCCTCCACTTT

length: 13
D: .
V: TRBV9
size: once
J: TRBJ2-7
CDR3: CASSVEPSYEQYF
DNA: TGTGCCAGCAGCGTCGAACCCTCCTACGAGCAGTACTTC

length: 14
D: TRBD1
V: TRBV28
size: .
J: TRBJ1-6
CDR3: CATNSAGGYSPLHF
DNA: TGTGCTACAAACTCTGCAGGGGGCTACTCACCCCTCCACTTT

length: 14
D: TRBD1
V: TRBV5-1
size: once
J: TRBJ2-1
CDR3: CASTPGQGYNEQFF
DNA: TGCGCCAGCACACCGGGACAGGGGTACAATGAGCAGTTCTTC

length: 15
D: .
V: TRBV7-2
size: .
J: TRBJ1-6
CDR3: CASSFGTGGHSPLHF
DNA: TGTGCCAGCAGCTTCGGGACGGGAGGGCATTCACCCCTCCACTTT

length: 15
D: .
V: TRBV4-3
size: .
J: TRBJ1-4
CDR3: CASSQDRGRDEKLFF
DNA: TGCGCCAGCAGCCAAGACAGGGGCCGTGATGAAAAACTGTTTTTT

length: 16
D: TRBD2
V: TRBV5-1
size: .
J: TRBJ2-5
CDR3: CASSWSSGGYQETQYF
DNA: TGCGCCAGCAGCTGGTCTAGCGGGGGGTACCAAGAGACCCAGTACTTC